A single T cell receptor beta chain is shown here with its context. The data belong to a study of cytomegalovirus exposure and HLA in healthy donors. CDR3 length equals 15 residues. Germline values: CDR1 SGHRS, CDR2 YFSETQ. V lost 2 bases to trimming and J lost 4 bases; unmatched junction nucleotides: 4. The PCR was carried out with 60 Vbeta primers and 13 Jbeta primers. The assay was immunoSEQ multiplex PCR, and TCRdb's table has in-frame clones only and misses some. The table shows 150,000 or so clones, with about four fifths occurring only once. The TCR comes from a man younger than 40 in good health and CMV-seropositive. Material for sequencing was PBMCs. The chain is built from TRBV5-1 and TRBJ2-2; 8 nucleotides line up with TRBD1. The CDR3 is CASSFRQGSTGELFF. The CDR3, as DNA: TGCGCCAGCAGCTTTAGACAGGGGTCCACCGGGGAGCTGTTTTTT.